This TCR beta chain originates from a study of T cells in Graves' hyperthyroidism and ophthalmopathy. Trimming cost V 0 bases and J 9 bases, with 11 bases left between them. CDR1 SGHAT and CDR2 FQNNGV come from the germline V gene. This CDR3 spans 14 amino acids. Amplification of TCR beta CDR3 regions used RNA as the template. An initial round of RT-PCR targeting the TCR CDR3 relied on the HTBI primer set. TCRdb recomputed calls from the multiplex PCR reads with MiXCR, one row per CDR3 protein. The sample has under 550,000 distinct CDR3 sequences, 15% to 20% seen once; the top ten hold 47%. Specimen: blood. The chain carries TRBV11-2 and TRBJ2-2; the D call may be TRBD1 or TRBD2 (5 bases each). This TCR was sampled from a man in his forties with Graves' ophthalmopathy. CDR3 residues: CASSLDGTLRELFF. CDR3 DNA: TGTGCCAGCAGCTTAGACGGGACCTTGAGGGAGCTGTTTTTT. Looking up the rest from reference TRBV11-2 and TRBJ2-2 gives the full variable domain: EAGVAQSPRYKIIEKRQSVAFWCNPISGHATLYWYQQILGQGPKLLIQFQNNGVVDDSQLPKDRFSAERLKGVDSTLKIQPAKLEDSAVYLCASSLDGTLRELFFGEGSRLTVL.